This T cell receptor (beta chain) is from a study of T cell clones after liver transplantation (dated by TCRdb to between 2018 and 2020). For the study in its entirety: Samples were obtained from ITN030ST, a randomized trial in which withdrawal of immunosuppression was attempted within 2 years of liver transplantation. To count as tolerant, a recipient had to stay completely off immunosuppression for at least one year without liver enzymes climbing beyond twice the upper limit of normal. Blood samples were collected pre-transplant, pre-randomization before withdrawal, and post-randomization after either complete withdrawal or failed withdrawal. As an antigen-independent comparator for donor-reactive sequences, third party-reactive TCRbeta sequences were also identified from pre-transplant MLRs. Until randomization at 12-24 months post-transplant, subjects were given standard immunosuppression, with no induction therapy. The study cohort included 8 liver transplant recipients, of whom 3 were classified as tolerant and 5 as non-tolerant. Donor-reactive T cell clones were identified by TCRbeta sequencing following a pre-transplant mixed lymphocyte reaction and were subsequently tracked in post-transplant blood. Three of the eight recipients were HCV-positive; the others were transplanted for non-autoimmune, non-viral indications.

The time point label, as the study defines it: pre-transplant. Thawed unstimulated PBMCs were stained for CD3, CD4 and CD8 and FACS-sorted into CD3+CD4+ and CD3+CD8+ populations. Each of the 8 studied subjects was randomized to immunosuppression withdrawal. Genomic DNA was isolated with the Qiagen DNeasy Blood and Tissue Kit. High-throughput TCRbeta CDR3 sequencing of frozen genomic DNA was performed by immunoSEQ, including PCR amplification, mapping, bias correction and internal controls. The study's own analysis went as follows. Only productive rearrangements were retained, with each unique TCRbeta sequence defined by its CDR3 nucleotide sequence together with its V and J gene. A sequence counted as donor-reactive only if the sequence showed at least 5-fold expansion in CFSE-low cells compared with unstimulated pre-transplant cells and had a frequency of at least 0.01%. Minimum frequency thresholds were set for each subject based on the unstimulated sample with the lowest template count, ensuring at least 90% detection power. Jensen-Shannon divergence between the top 1000 TCRbeta sequences post-transplant and pre-transplant was used to measure repertoire turnover. Changes in detection of donor-reactive sequences were assessed with two-sided Fisher's exact tests. TCRdb re-hosts the immuneACCESS table, in-frame sequences only. Its copies lack some clones; in the studies checked, an unresolved V gene accounts for under half of them, and the cause for the rest is not known. That table furnishes V, J and clone size, whereas the DNA furnished D and trimming. This sample comprises nearly 55,000 clones, 70% to 85% of them detected only once. The ten most abundant clones make up around 7.8% of the sample.

Comments on this clone: The target of this receptor is not known. The record has no base qualities; no much larger clone is one base away.

Broader findings and caveats from the paper: In a couple of subjects, low numbers of available donor cells limited the measurable donor-reactive repertoire. Since no allograft tissue specimens were available, donor-reactive T cells may have migrated into the graft instead of being deleted. Because of small, heterogeneous patient numbers and non-standardized post-transplant time points, the conclusions were only preliminary. After accounting for repertoire turnover, donor-reactive detection was significantly reduced in 7 of 8 subjects for CD4 and 8 of 8 for CD8. Circulating donor-reactive CD4 TCRbeta sequences fell significantly post-transplant in most of the 8 subjects, irrespective of tolerance or HCV status. A greater decline was seen for donor-reactive sequences than for third party-reactive sequences, suggesting partial antigen-specific deletion unrelated to withdrawal success.

The CDR3 numbers 15 residues from cysteine through phenylalanine. Only the CDR3 part of the read is kept: 45 bases, read in frame from the first base. The junction carries 14 bases between V and J, which are trimmed by 6 bases and 1 base respectively. The germline V gene yields SNHLY for CDR1 and FYNNEI for CDR2. The sequences come from CD4+ T cells from blood, collected before liver transplant. The receptor chain draws on TRBV2 and TRBJ2-3; perhaps TRBD2 is the D gene, with 6 bases matching. This TCR was recovered from a human donor who received a liver transplant. The CDR3 sequence is CASRATGGGTDTQYF. The base sequence is TGTGCCAGCAGGGCCACAGGAGGGGGCACAGATACGCAGTATTTT.